This T cell receptor beta chain originates from a study of immune evolution from preneoplasia to lung adenocarcinoma. Looking at the study overall: HLA loss of heterozygosity: under 7.5% AIS, about 15% MIA, 30% to 35% ADC, none AAH. General study findings and limits: Later-stage lesions appeared to have more T cells, more diversity, less clonality.

Patient tissue came from resections in Japan or China, 2014–2017. With regard to this clone: Its antigen is unidentified.

Germline trimming cut 5 bases from V and 6 bases from J; bases unmatched to any gene: 8. The germline CDR1 and CDR2 sequences are MNHEY and SMNVEV (reference sequence). The CDR3 totals 14 residues. Clones were read by immunoSEQ multiplex PCR, and TCRdb kept only the in-frame ones, dropping some. The sample comprises about 41,000 clones, under 80% of which are singletons, and about 4.7% rests with the top ten. The TCR originated in a person between 55 and 69 years old with lung adenocarcinoma. What was sequenced was FFPE invasive lung adenocarcinoma tissue. The V gene is TRBV27, the J gene TRBJ2-7, with TRBD1 matching 9 bases. The CDR3 loop reads CASSPTGGRSEQYF. The CDR3 DNA follows: TGTGCCAGCAGTCCAACAGGGGGCCGGAGCGAGCAGTACTTC.